This TCR beta chain was identified during a study of shared T cell receptors in the human thymus. V gave up 4 bases and J gave up 5 bases; unmatched junction bases: 7. This CDR3 is 16 amino acids long. Germline V lookup: CDR1 MDHEN, CDR2 SYDVKM. Produced via immunoSEQ multiplex PCR; TCRdb's table is partial and in-frame only. This sample has roughly 660,000 clones, with more than 75% found just once. The sample was also linked to a second study, of human thymus T cells.

This receptor was obtained from a boy in the first two years of life with a congenital heart defect. Source material: thymocytes. This chain joins TRBV28 and TRBJ2-5; TRBD2 aligns across 13 bases. This CDR3 reads CASSSWTSGRGETQYF. The CDR3 nucleotides are TGTGCCAGCAGTTCCTGGACTAGCGGGAGAGGGGAGACCCAGTACTTC. The full variable domain, rest sourced from reference TRBV28 and TRBJ2-5, is DVKVTQSSRYLVKRTGEKVFLECVQDMDHENMFWYRQDPGLGLRLIYFSYDVKMKEKGDIPEGYSVSREKKERFSLILESASTNQTSMYLCASSSWTSGRGETQYFGPGTRLLVL.